This T cell receptor (beta chain) appears in the sequencing data of a study of T cells in Graves' hyperthyroidism and ophthalmopathy (dated by TCRdb to the late 2010s). With respect to the entire study: Peripheral blood samples were taken at the time of initial diagnosis, prior to any treatment. Once sampling was done, hyperthyroidism patients were given methimazole at a starting dose of 30 mg daily, whereas ophthalmopathy patients were given high-dose intravenous methylprednisolone. Prospective prediction of ophthalmopathy was tested in an independent validation cohort of some 19 hyperthyroidism patients and around 16 patients who later progressed to ophthalmopathy. TCR V-J signatures able to tell the groups apart were searched for in a discovery cohort of approximately 95 patients, of whom more than 40 had Graves' ophthalmopathy and 57 had stable Graves' hyperthyroidism. The study also compared thyroid tissue and blood T-cell repertoires from a handful of Graves' hyperthyroidism patients. For training and testing, the 100 or so patients in the discovery cohort were randomly divided in a 7:3 ratio. The paper reports TCR Vbeta CDR3 sequencing of approximately 140 peripheral blood samples: under 45 ophthalmopathy, under 85 hyperthyroidism and about 17 progressor patients. General study outcomes and caveats: In validation, progression to ophthalmopathy was predicted by the model with about 70% sensitivity and about 72% specificity, a median of around 5.9 months before onset. No statistical method was used to set the sample size in advance, and investigators knew the group allocation. Blood samples also contained most of the expanded thyroid clonotypes (frequency above 0.001), which suggests that blood repertoires may reflect thyroid immune responses. A 13 V-J signature model separated ophthalmopathy from stable hyperthyroidism, with roughly 88% sensitivity and 81% to 82% specificity in cross-validation and 80%/75% in testing.

The TCR beta CDR3 regions were amplified from the RNA transcripts. The first round of RT-PCR for the TCR CDR3 was performed with the HTBI primer set and the Qiagen OneStep RT-PCR kit. The libraries were constructed in a second round of multiplex PCR and then size-selected and purified. Libraries were sequenced paired-end with 100 bp reads on an Illumina HiSeq2000. Processing in the source paper ran as follows. SOAPnuke was used to process the raw data, with reads discarded if the reads contained adapters or uncalled bases, had a mean Phred below 15, or lacked an exact constant-primer or identifier match. COPE v1.2.5 was used to merge the high-quality paired reads, and each unique nucleotide sequence was defined as a clonotype. MiTCR v1.1 was used to align clonotypes to the IMGT TRBV, TRBD and TRBJ reference segments. Only V-J combinations with frequency above 0.0001, covering about 99% of repertoires, were analysed. A TCS score was defined as the ratio between F50 (clonal expansion) and ExV (chaos), using BLOSUM62-based TCRdist between CDR3 peptides within each V-J. Welch's t-statistics and random forest reduced 450 to 600 V-J features to 10 to 15, which were used in a naive Bayes classifier (R e1071). In TCRdb, the public reads were trimmed at Q25 with fastp and aligned with MiXCR, with productive beta chains retained. Rows matching on CDR3 protein sequence are summarized as one entry with the most common DNA and genes. The V and J calls here are based on TCRdb, not the publication. The sample table records about 500,000 distinct CDR3 sequences; 16% of these occur just once. The ten largest account for over 25% of the sample.

In the ophthalmopathy patients, disease was moderately to severely active, with a Clinical Activity Score of 3 or more, a NOSPECS grade of 4 or more, and a duration of less than 3 months. Exclusion was applied to patients with uncontrolled infections, other autoimmune diseases, pregnancy or lactation. Clinical symptoms, serum thyroxine and TRAb, thyroid ultrasound, and orbital computed tomography formed the basis for the diagnoses. PBMCs were separated from approximately 10 ml of fresh peripheral blood using Ficoll-Paque density gradient centrifugation. Total RNA was extracted with Trizol reagent, and quality was checked on an Agilent 2100 Bioanalyzer. The germline V gene yields MNHEY for CDR1 and SVGEGT for CDR2. V loses 6 bases at its end and J loses 3 bases; junction bases beyond the gene matches: 7. Inclusive of the bounding cysteine and phenylalanine, the CDR3 is 16 residues long. Of all the DNA, just the CDR3 is kept, 48 bases in frame from base 1.

Concerning this clonotype: Its recognized antigen is unknown. One base away there is no much larger clone; base qualities are not given.

The chain uses TRBV6-2 or TRBV6-3 and TRBJ2-1; 11 of the junction bases match TRBD2. The source of this sequence is a woman aged 30 to 39 with Graves' ophthalmopathy. Sequenced: blood. CDR3 sequence: CASSDQGTSGYNEQFF. The sequence in DNA is TGTGCCAGCAGCGACCAAGGGACTAGCGGCTACAATGAGCAGTTCTTC.